This entry is about one TCR beta chain. The antigen is unknown. The data are from a study of cytomegalovirus exposure and HLA in healthy donors. Study details: The 120 or so validation repertoires used a platform that matched the one used for the 666 first-cohort repertoires, as a later analysis reported. General study findings and limits: Most TCR sequences were rare, but some public TCRs occurred in many donors. Testing in vitro showed three CMV-associated chains specific for CMV antigens.

Per germline, CDR1 SGHNT and CDR2 YYREEE (reference sequence). Trimming shortened V by 0 bases and J by 3 bases, and 13 bases separated the two germline ends. The CDR3 covers 15 residues. TCRdb keeps only in-frame clones here, not all; method: immunoSEQ multiplex PCR. The sample has some 140,000 clones; around four fifths are singletons. This receptor was obtained from a man aged 25-45 years in good health and CMV-seropositive. Material: PBMCs. V gene TRBV5-4 combines with J gene TRBJ2-7, with TRBD2 as a possible D gene (7 bases). The CDR3 nucleotides read TGTGCCAGCAGCTTGGGGGGGCTAGCGGACTACGAGCAGTACTTC. It translates to CASSLGGLADYEQYF.